Each of the 32 T cell receptor beta chains below was sequenced from the same sample in a study of a mutant IDH1 vaccine in newly diagnosed glioma (dated by TCRdb to the early 2020s). Their antigen targets remain unknown. The method was the immunoSEQ multiplex PCR assay. Imported from immuneACCESS, the table was reduced by TCRdb to in-frame sequences with V and J called. These copies leave out some clones; in studies compared against another copy, an unresolved V gene accounts for under half, and the cause of the remainder is not known. The sample table holds approximately 84,000 clones, of which 70% to 90% were seen once. 5% to 6.5% of the sample is in the top ten clones. The time point label of this sample denotes: week 47, end of study. A 20-mer mutant IDH1 peptide at 300 micrograms in Montanide made up each vaccine dose, which was injected subcutaneously together with topical imiquimod. The input for sequencing was PBMCs, taken from a glioma patient whose treatment included an IDH1 peptide vaccine. The receptors shown here come from a man aged 35 to 55 with glioma.

A remark on this clone: Distinct nucleotide sequences in the sample also encode this CDR3. The gene calls are TRBV4-3 and TRBJ2-1, with 8 bases fitting TRBD2. The V gene's germline CDR1 is LGHNA and CDR2 YSLEER. This CDR3 contains 16 residues. Losses at the gene ends were 9 bases for V and 2 bases for J; bases not matched to a gene: 12. The CDR3 reads CASSNEAGAPYNEQFF. CDR3 in DNA: TGCGCCAGTAGTAATGAAGCGGGAGCCCCCTACAATGAGCAGTTCTTC.

The genes are TRBV28 and TRBJ2-1; 8 positions match TRBD2. Germline-derived CDR1 and CDR2 are MDHEN and SYDVKM. This CDR3 has 17 amino acids. With 5 bases clipped from V and 5 bases from J, the junction kept 14 bases outside the gene matches. The CDR3: CASSRGWREAHNNEQFF. The CDR3 nucleotides read TGTGCCAGCAGTAGGGGATGGCGGGAGGCCCACAACAATGAGCAGTTCTTC.

V usage is TRBV6-5 and J usage is TRBJ2-7; tentative D call: TRBD1 (6 bases). Between the trimmed V and J ends, which lost 6 bases and 7 bases, there was a span of 16 bases. Per the germline V gene, CDR1 is MNHEY and CDR2 is SVGAGI. The CDR3 spans 13 residues. The CDR3 DNA sequence: TGTGCCAGCAGCCCGAGACAGGTCTCGGAGCAGTACTTC. Translated: CASSPRQVSEQYF.

CDR3 in amino acids: CSVGQGGEQYF. For the CDR3, the DNA is TGCAGCGTTGGACAGGGAGGGGAGCAGTACTTC. V gene TRBV29-1 combines with J gene TRBJ2-7; D tentatively fits TRBD1 or TRBD2 (7 bases each). The CDR3 is made up of 11 amino acids. Germline CDR1 reads SQVTM; CDR2 reads ANQGSEA. V gave up 4 bases and J gave up 7 bases, with 11 bases separating them.

The chain employs TRBV2 and TRBJ1-6, with TRBD1 matching 9 bases. V lost 3 bases and J lost 9; bases outside the gene matches: 6. CDR1 SNHLY and CDR2 FYNNEI come from the germline V gene. This CDR3 region has 15 residues. The CDR3 is CASSDGTGSTSPLHF. CDR3 nucleotide sequence: TGTGCCAGCAGTGACGGGACAGGGTCTACTTCACCCCTCCACTTT.

The chain is built from TRBV2 and TRBJ2-7; D remains unclear. The V end was cut by 5 bases, the J end by 3 bases, with 5 bases between. Germline V lookup: CDR1 SNHLY, CDR2 FYNNEI. This CDR3 contains 11 residues. The DNA of the CDR3 is TGTGCCAGCAGTTACAGCTACGAGCAGTACTTC. Translated, it gives CASSYSYEQYF.

This clone occurred a few times. This sample includes further DNA sequences coding for the same CDR3. This chain links TRBV5-1 with TRBJ1-1, with unresolved D. This CDR3 region has 12 residues. CDR1 SGHRS and CDR2 YFSETQ come from the germline V gene. Trimming removed 4 bases from V and 3 bases from J, with 7 bases in between. This CDR3 is CASSTGYTEAFF. The CDR3 bases are TGCGCCAGCAGCACTGGGTACACTGAAGCTTTCTTT.

The gene calls are TRBV29-1 and TRBJ1-1; D might be TRBD1 (6 bases). This CDR3 comprises 14 residues. V was trimmed by 3 bases and J by 0 bases, leaving 11 bases between them. The germline gives CDR1 SQVTM, CDR2 ANQGSEA. The CDR3 region has the DNA TGCAGCGTTGAGGGGGGGGGCATGAACACTGAAGCTTTCTTT. It encodes CSVEGGGMNTEAFF.

This clone was detected a few times. The rearrangement joins TRBV2 to TRBJ1-5, with D maybe TRBD1 (5 bases). V shed 4 bases and J shed 1 base, with 11 bases lying between them. The V gene's germline CDR1 is SNHLY and CDR2 FYNNEI. The CDR3 is made up of 15 amino acids. The CDR3 DNA follows: TGTGCCAGCAGTGGGGGGGTGCTGAGCAATCAGCCCCAGCATTTT. It yields the protein CASSGGVLSNQPQHF. The whole variable domain, filled in from reference TRBV2 and TRBJ1-5, reads EPEVTQTPSHQVTQMGQEVILRCVPISNHLYFYWYRQILGQKVEFLVSFYNNEISEKSEIFDDQFSVERPDGSNFTLKIRSTKLEDSAMYFCASSGGVLSNQPQHFGDGTRLSIL.

The chain recombines TRBV30 with TRBJ1-2, with D unclear. The V end was cut by 1 base, the J end by 3 bases, with 9 bases between. The CDR3 runs to 13 residues. Germline V gene lookup returns CDR1 GTSNPN and CDR2 SVGIG (reference sequence). The CDR3 protein is CAWSGGGDYGYTF. The CDR3 nucleotides read TGTGCCTGGAGTGGAGGTGGTGACTATGGCTACACCTTC.

This clone has a single count. This chain connects TRBV9 to TRBJ2-7; D possibly corresponds to TRBD1 (6 bases). The CDR3 totals 12 residues. The V end lost 4 bases, the J end lost 6 bases, and 11 bases lay between the germline ends. The germline V gene has CDR1 SGDLS and CDR2 YYNGEE. This CDR3 reads CASSRRGGEQYF. CDR3 DNA sequence: TGTGCCAGCAGCCGCAGGGGTGGCGAGCAGTACTTC.

V is TRBV4-1 and J is TRBJ2-3, with 14 positions matching TRBD2. This CDR3 contains 18 residues. V shed 4 bases, J shed 5 bases, and the junction held 11 bases outside the gene matches. Germline-derived CDR1 and CDR2 are MGHRA and YSYEKL. CDR3 bases: TGCGCCAGCAGCCCGGGACTAGCGGGAGTTATGAGGGGAGATACGCAGTATTTT. Protein sequence: CASSPGLAGVMRGDTQYF.

V gene TRBV5-1 combines with J gene TRBJ2-3; possibly TRBD2 for D (5 bases). V was cut by 4 bases and J by 1 base, with 16 bases left in between. Germline V CDR1 and CDR2: SGHRS, YFSETQ. The length of the CDR3 is 16 residues. CDR3 DNA: TGCGCCAGCAGCCCAGACCTAGCCTTGGGCACAGATACGCAGTATTTT. Amino acids: CASSPDLALGTDTQYF. The complete variable domain, with remaining parts taken from reference TRBV5-1 and TRBJ2-3, reads KAGVTQTPRYLIKTRGQQVTLSCSPISGHRSVSWYQQTPGQGLQFLFEYFSETQRNKGNFPGRFSGRQFSNSRSEMNVSTLELGDSALYLCASSPDLALGTDTQYFGPGTRLTVL.

This clone was observed a single time. The V gene is TRBV2, the J gene TRBJ1-6, with D hard to call. Germline CDR1 is SNHLY and CDR2 is FYNNEI. The CDR3 runs 15 residues. Trimming pared 6 bases from V and 7 bases from J, leaving 16 bases between. The CDR3 sequence: CASRRSLGDNSPLHF. The DNA of the CDR3 is TGTGCCAGCAGAAGATCGTTAGGAGACAATTCACCCCTCCACTTT.

This clone turned up a few times. This chain links TRBV7-3 with TRBJ1-2; D is uncertain. Germline lookup yields CDR1 SGHTA and CDR2 FQGTGA. CDR3 length: 15 amino acids. The ends were cut back, 5 bases at V and 4 bases at J, with 17 bases in the middle. The CDR3, as DNA: TGTGCCAGCAGCCCGGCAAGGGCTTCAGGCTATGGCTACACCTTC. It specifies CASSPARASGYGYTF.

This chain links TRBV18 with TRBJ1-3, with TRBD1 matching over 8 bases. This CDR3 comprises 15 residues. The junction had 1 base not matched to a gene; V was cut back by 3 bases and J by 0 bases. Germline V gene lookup returns CDR1 KGHSH and CDR2 LQKENI. The DNA of the CDR3 is TGTGCCAGCTCACCGACAGGGGACTCTGGAAACACCATATATTTT. Its translation: CASSPTGDSGNTIYF. Together with reference TRBV18 and TRBJ1-3, the CDR3 gives the full variable domain: NAGVMQNPRHLVRRRGQEARLRCSPMKGHSHVYWYRQLPEEGLKFMVYLQKENIIDESGMPKERFSAEFPKEGPSILRIQQVVRGDSAAYFCASSPTGDSGNTIYFGEGSWLTVV.

This rearrangement joins TRBV5-6 to TRBJ2-3, with D unresolved. The CDR3 is made up of 15 amino acids. Between the trimmed V and J ends, which lost 4 bases and 2 bases, there was a span of 14 bases. CDR1 is SGHDT, CDR2 YYEEEE, per germline. This CDR3 is CASSARPLSTDTQYF. The CDR3 coding sequence is TGTGCCAGCAGCGCGCGCCCCCTTTCCACAGATACGCAGTATTTT.

This clone appeared a single time. The chain uses TRBV30 and TRBJ1-3; D unresolved. The germline V and J ends were trimmed by 8 bases and 0 bases, with 17 bases remaining between them. This CDR3 is built from 15 residues. The germline V gene encodes CDR1 GTSNPN and CDR2 SVGIG (reference sequence). The CDR3 spells CALRGGKSSGNTIYF. The CDR3 DNA sequence: TGTGCCCTCAGAGGAGGGAAGAGCTCTGGAAACACCATATATTTT.

The chain has TRBV18 and TRBJ2-7, with 9 bases lining up with TRBD1. J lost 0 bases, V lost 6 bases, and 3 bases had no gene match. The V gene's germline CDR1 is KGHSH and CDR2 LQKENI. This CDR3 contains 14 residues. The CDR3 nucleotides are TGTGCCAGCTCCAAGGACAGGGGCTCCTACGAGCAGTACTTC. Translated, it gives CASSKDRGSYEQYF.

The genes are TRBV12-5 and TRBJ2-7; D uncertain. The CDR3 runs to 15 residues. Germline lookup yields CDR1 LGHNT and CDR2 FRNRAP. V gave up 0 bases and J gave up 0 bases, with 9 bases separating them. The CDR3 nucleotides are TGTGCTAGTGGTTTGGTACTGGGAAGCTCCTACGAGCAGTACTTC. It specifies CASGLVLGSSYEQYF.

The rearrangement links TRBV6-1 to TRBJ1-2, with D perhaps TRBD1 (6 bases). The germline V gene has CDR1 MNHNS and CDR2 SASEGT. This CDR3 comprises 15 residues. V dropped 6 bases and J dropped 7 bases, with 21 bases sitting between them. The DNA for the CDR3 is TGTGCCAGCAGGGACAGCGCAATCAGGGGTCGTGGCTACACCTTC. It is translated as CASRDSAIRGRGYTF.

The rearrangement joins TRBV18 to TRBJ2-1, with 7 bases matching TRBD2. The J segment lost 5 bases and the V segment lost 4 bases, leaving 8 bases of the junction unmatched. Looked up from germline, CDR1 is KGHSH and CDR2 is LQKENI. This CDR3 spans 15 amino acids. The CDR3 DNA is TGTGCCAGCTCACTGGGCGGGAGTTCCGACAATGAGCAGTTCTTC. Its translation is CASSLGGSSDNEQFF.

This clone was recorded once. This chain connects TRBV5-6 to TRBJ1-3, with a possible D match to TRBD1 (6 bases). Looked up from germline, CDR1 is SGHDT and CDR2 is YYEEEE. CDR3 length: 15 amino acids. V lost 6 bases, J lost 3 bases, and 16 bases lay in between. CDR3 nucleotide sequence: TGTGCCAGCACCGACGACAGGCGTGATGGAAACACCATATATTTT. Translated: CASTDDRRDGNTIYF.

The chain carries TRBV28 and TRBJ2-7; 8 nucleotides line up with TRBD1. CDR1 is MDHEN and CDR2 is SYDVKM in the germline V gene. V dropped 8 bases and J dropped 3; count of bases not matched to a gene: 12. The CDR3 sequence is 15 residues long. CDR3 sequence (DNA): TGTGCCAGCCTCCCAGGGGGACAGGTTTTCTACGAGCAGTACTTC. This gives the protein CASLPGGQVFYEQYF.

J is TRBJ2-5 and V is TRBV7-8, with 7 bases identical to TRBD1. V gave up 1 base and J gave up 5 bases; unmatched junction bases: 7. Germline V CDR1 and CDR2: SGHVS, FQNEAQ. CDR3 length: 15 residues. CDR3 region: CASSLDRGKGETQYF. The CDR3 coding sequence is TGTGCCAGCAGCTTAGACAGGGGTAAAGGGGAGACCCAGTACTTC.

The V gene is TRBV9, the J gene TRBJ2-5, with 7 bases fitting TRBD2. Germline CDR1 is SGDLS and CDR2 is YYNGEE. This CDR3 region has 15 residues. Germline trimming cut 5 bases from V and 0 bases from J; bases unmatched to any gene: 7. This CDR3 is CASSRIRGDQETQYF. As DNA, the CDR3 is TGTGCCAGCAGTAGAATACGGGGGGACCAAGAGACCCAGTACTTC.

The V call is TRBV4-1, the J call TRBJ1-1, with 8 bases matching TRBD1. The CDR3 length is 17 residues. Germline CDR1 and CDR2: MGHRA and YSYEKL. Unmatched junction bases numbered 13, after V lost 3 bases and J lost 4 bases. CDR3 sequence reads: CASSQGTSGGAGTEAFF. For the CDR3, the DNA is TGCGCCAGCAGCCAGGGGACTTCAGGGGGCGCCGGCACTGAAGCTTTCTTT.

The V call is TRBV7-2, the J call TRBJ1-2; D unclear. Trimming cost V 5 bases and J 4 bases, with 14 bases left between them. Germline loops: CDR1 SGHTA, CDR2 FQGNSA. This CDR3 has 14 amino acids. CDR3 in amino acids: CASSPRTTSYGYTF. Written as DNA, the CDR3 is TGTGCCAGCAGCCCCCGGACTACCAGCTATGGCTACACCTTC. The whole variable domain, remainder taken from reference TRBV7-2 and TRBJ1-2, is GAGVSQSPSNKVTEKGKDVELRCDPISGHTALYWYRQSLGQGLEFLIYFQGNSAPDKSGLPSDRFSAERTGGSVSTLTIQRTQQEDSAVYLCASSPRTTSYGYTFGSGTRLTVV.

The chain has TRBV5-4 and TRBJ2-7; 9 bases map to TRBD1. The junction had 8 bases not matched to a gene; V was cut back by 5 bases and J by 2 bases. The CDR3 consists of 15 residues. From germline, CDR1 is SGHNT and CDR2 YYREEE (reference sequence). The CDR3: CASSPTGGRTYEQYF. The CDR3 DNA sequence: TGTGCCAGCAGTCCTACAGGGGGCCGGACCTACGAGCAGTACTTC.

This chain's CDR3 is CASTAPRTGVLNTEAFF. The CDR3, as DNA: TGTGCCAGTACCGCCCCGCGGACAGGGGTCCTGAACACTGAAGCTTTCTTT. The chain combines TRBV19 with TRBJ1-1; 9 bases line up with TRBD1. The V segment lost 7 bases and the J segment 0 bases; nucleotides outside the gene matches: 12. CDR1 is LNHDA and CDR2 is SQIVND in the germline V gene (reference sequence). There are 17 residues in the CDR3.

The gene calls are TRBV5-4 and TRBJ2-5; D is unclear. The closer fit of TRBJ2-7 to the DNA end suggests the J call may be wrong. Germline CDR1 is SGHNT and CDR2 is YYREEE (reference sequence). This CDR3 is 14 amino acids long. CDR3 loop: CASSLGPNSYEQYF. DNA for the CDR3: TGTGCCAGCAGCTTAGGGCCAAACTCCTACGAGCAGTACTTC.

The chain couples TRBV6-1 to TRBJ1-2; D is perhaps TRBD1 (5 bases). Germline CDR1 and CDR2: MNHNS and SASEGT. The CDR3 is 16 amino acids. The V end lost 1 base, the J end lost 8 bases, and 20 bases lay between the germline ends. CDR3 in amino acids: CASSEEGTVLPNGYTF. CDR3 DNA: TGTGCCAGCAGTGAAGAAGGGACCGTTCTCCCGAACGGCTACACCTTC.